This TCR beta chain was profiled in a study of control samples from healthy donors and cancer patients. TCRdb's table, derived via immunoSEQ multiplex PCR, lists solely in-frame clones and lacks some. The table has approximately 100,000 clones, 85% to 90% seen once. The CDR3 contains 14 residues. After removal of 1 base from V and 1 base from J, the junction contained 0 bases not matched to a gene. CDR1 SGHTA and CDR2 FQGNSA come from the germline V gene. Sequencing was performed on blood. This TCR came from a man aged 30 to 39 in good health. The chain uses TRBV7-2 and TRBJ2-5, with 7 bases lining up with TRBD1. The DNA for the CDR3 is TGTGCCAGCAGCTTAGGGGACAGCCAAGAGACCCAGTACTTC. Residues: CASSLGDSQETQYF.